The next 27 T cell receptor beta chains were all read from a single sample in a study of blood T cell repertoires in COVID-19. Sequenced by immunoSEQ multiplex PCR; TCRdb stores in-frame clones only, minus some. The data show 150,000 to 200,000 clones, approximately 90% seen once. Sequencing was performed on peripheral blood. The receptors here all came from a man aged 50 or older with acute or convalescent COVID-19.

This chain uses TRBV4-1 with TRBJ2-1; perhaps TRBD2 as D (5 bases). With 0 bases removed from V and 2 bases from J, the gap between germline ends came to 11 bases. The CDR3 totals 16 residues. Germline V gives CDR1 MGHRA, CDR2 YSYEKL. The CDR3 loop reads CASSQDRGQTYNEQFF. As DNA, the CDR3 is TGCGCCAGCAGCCAAGATAGAGGGCAGACCTACAATGAGCAGTTCTTC.

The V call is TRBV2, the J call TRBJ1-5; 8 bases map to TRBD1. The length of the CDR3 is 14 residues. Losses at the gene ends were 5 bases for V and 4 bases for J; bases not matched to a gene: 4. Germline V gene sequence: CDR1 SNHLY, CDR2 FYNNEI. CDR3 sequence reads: CASSRTGLNQPQHF. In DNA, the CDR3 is TGTGCCAGCAGTAGGACAGGGCTAAATCAGCCCCAGCATTTT.

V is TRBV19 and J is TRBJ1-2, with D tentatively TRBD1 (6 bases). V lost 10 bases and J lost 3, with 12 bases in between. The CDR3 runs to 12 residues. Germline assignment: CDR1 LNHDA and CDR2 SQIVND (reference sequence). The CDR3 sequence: CATEGDHYGYTF. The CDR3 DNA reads TGTGCCACTGAGGGGGACCACTATGGCTACACCTTC.

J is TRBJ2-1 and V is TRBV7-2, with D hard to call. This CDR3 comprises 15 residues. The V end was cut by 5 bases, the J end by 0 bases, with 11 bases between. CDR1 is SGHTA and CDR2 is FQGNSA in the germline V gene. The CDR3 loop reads CASSIRPSSYNEQFF. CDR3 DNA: TGTGCCAGCAGCATACGCCCTAGCTCCTACAATGAGCAGTTCTTC.

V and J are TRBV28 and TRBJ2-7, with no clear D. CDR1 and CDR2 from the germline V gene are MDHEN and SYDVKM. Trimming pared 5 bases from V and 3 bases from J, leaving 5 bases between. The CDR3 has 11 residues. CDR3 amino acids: CASSTVYEQYF. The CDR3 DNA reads TGTGCCAGCAGTACAGTCTACGAGCAGTACTTC.

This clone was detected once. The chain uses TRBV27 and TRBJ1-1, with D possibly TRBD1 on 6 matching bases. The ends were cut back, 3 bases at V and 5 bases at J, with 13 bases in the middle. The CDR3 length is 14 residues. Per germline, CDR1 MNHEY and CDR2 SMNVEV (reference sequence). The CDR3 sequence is CASSFTGMRTEAFF. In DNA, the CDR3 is TGTGCCAGCAGTTTTACAGGGATGAGGACTGAAGCTTTCTTT.

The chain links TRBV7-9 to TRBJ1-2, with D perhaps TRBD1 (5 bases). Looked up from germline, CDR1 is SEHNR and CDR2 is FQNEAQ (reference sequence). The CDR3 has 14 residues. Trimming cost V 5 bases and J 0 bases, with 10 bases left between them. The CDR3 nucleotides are TGTGCCAGCAGCCCCAGGGTTACTAACTATGGCTACACCTTC. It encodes CASSPRVTNYGYTF.

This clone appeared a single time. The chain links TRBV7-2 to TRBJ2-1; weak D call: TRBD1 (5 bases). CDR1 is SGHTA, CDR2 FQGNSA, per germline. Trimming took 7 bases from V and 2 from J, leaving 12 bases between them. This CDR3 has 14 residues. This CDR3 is CASNPGPTYNEQFF. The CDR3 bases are TGTGCCAGCAACCCAGGGCCCACCTACAATGAGCAGTTCTTC.

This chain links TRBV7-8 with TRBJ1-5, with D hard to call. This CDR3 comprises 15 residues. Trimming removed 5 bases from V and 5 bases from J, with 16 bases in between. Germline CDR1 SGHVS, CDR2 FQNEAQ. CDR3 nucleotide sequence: TGTGCCAGCAGCAGACACGTTTGGGTAGATCAGCCCCAGCATTTT. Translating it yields CASSRHVWVDQPQHF.

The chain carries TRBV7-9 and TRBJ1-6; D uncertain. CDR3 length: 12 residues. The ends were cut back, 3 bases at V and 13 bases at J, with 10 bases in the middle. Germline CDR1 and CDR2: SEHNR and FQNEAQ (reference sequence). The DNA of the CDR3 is TGTGCCAGCAGCTTCGATCAAAGCCCCCTCCACTTT. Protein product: CASSFDQSPLHF.

The CDR3 region is CASSPGLRSPQHF. The CDR3 bases are TGTGCCAGCAGCCCTGGATTGAGGTCGCCCCAGCATTTT. The J gene is TRBJ1-5, the V gene TRBV27; D not resolved. With 6 bases removed from V and 9 bases from J, the gap between germline ends came to 15 bases. The germline CDR1 and CDR2 sequences are MNHEY and SMNVEV (reference sequence). The CDR3 sequence is 13 residues long.

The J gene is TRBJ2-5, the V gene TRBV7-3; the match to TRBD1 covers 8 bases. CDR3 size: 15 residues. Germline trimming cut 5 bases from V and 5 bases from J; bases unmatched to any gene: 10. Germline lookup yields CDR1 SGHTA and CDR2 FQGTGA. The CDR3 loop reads CASSVGTGAMETQYF. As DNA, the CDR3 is TGTGCCAGCAGCGTCGGGACAGGTGCGATGGAGACCCAGTACTTC.

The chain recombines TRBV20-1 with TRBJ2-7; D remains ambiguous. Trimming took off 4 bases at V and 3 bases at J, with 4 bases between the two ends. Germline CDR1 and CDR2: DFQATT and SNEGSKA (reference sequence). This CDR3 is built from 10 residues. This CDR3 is CSAKSYEQYF. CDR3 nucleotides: TGCAGTGCTAAGAGCTACGAGCAGTACTTC.

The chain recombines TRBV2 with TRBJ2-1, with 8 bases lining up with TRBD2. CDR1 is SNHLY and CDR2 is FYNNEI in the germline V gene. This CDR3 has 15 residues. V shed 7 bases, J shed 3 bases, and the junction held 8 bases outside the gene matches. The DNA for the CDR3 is TGTGCCAGCATCCCGAGTAGCGGGGTCTACAATGAGCAGTTCTTC. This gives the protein CASIPSSGVYNEQFF.

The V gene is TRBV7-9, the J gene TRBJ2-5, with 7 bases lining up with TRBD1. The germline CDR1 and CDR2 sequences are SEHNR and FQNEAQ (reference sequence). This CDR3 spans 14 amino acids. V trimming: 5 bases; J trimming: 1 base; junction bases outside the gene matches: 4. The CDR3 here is CASSPTGFQETQYF. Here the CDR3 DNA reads TGTGCCAGCAGCCCGACAGGGTTCCAAGAGACCCAGTACTTC.

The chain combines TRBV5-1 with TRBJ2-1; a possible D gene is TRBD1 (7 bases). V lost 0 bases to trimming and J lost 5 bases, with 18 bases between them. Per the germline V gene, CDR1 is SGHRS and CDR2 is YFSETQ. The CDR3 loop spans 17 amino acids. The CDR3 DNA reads TGCGCCAGCAGCTTGGTCGGCATGAGCAGGGGGGACAATGAGCAGTTCTTC. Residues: CASSLVGMSRGDNEQFF.

CDR3 sequence: CSVESYSGTDTEAFF. The CDR3 DNA reads as TGCAGCGTTGAATCGTACAGTGGTACGGACACTGAAGCTTTCTTT. The chain links TRBV29-1 to TRBJ1-1; D ambiguous. The CDR3 totals 15 residues. Germline values: CDR1 SQVTM, CDR2 ANQGSEA. Deletions cut 2 bases from V and 3 bases from J, with 16 bases between.

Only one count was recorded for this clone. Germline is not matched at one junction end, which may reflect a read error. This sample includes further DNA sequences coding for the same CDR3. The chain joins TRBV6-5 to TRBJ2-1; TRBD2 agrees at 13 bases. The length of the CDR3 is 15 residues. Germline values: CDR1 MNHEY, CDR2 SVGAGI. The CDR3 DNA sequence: TGCGCCAGCAGCCACCGGACTAGCGGGAGCTATGAGCAGTTCTTC. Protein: CASSHRTSGSYEQFF.

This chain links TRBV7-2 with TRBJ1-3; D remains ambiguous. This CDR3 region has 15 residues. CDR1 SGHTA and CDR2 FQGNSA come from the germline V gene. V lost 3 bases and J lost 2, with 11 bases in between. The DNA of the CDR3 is TGTGCCAGCAGCTTGCGGCTCTCCCCTGGAAACACCATATATTTT. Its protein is CASSLRLSPGNTIYF.

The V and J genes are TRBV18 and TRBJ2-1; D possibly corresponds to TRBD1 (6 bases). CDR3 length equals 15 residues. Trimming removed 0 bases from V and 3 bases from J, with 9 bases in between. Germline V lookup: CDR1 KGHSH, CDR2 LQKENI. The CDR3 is CASSPPGRGYNEQFF. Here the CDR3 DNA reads TGTGCCAGCTCACCACCGGGCAGGGGCTACAATGAGCAGTTCTTC.

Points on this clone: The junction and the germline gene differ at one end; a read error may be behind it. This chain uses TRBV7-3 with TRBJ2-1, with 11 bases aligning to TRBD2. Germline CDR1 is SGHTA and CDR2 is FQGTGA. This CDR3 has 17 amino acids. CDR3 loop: CASSFRGSGGAHNEQFF. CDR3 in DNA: TGCGCCAGCAGCTTCCGGGGTAGCGGGGGGGCCCACAATGAGCAGTTCTTC. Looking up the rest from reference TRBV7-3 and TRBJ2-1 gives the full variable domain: GAGVSQTPSNKVTEKGKYVELRCDPISGHTALYWYRQSLGQGPEFLIYFQGTGAADDSGLPNDRFFAVRPEGSVSTLKIQRTERGDSAVYLCASSFRGSGGAHNEQFFGPGTRLTVL.

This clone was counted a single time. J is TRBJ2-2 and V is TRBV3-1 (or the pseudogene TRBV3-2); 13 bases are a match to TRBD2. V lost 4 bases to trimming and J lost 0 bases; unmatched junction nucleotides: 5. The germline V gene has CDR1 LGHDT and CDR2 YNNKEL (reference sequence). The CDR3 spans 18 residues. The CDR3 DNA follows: TGTGCCAGCAGCCTAGGACTAGCGGGGGCTACGAACACCGGGGAGCTGTTTTTT. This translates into CASSLGLAGATNTGELFF.

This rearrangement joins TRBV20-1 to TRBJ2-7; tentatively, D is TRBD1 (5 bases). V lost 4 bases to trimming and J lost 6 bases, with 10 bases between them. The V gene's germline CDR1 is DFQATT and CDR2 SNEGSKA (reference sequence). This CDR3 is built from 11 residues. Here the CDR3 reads CSATDSLEQYV. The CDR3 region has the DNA TGCAGTGCTACAGACAGTCTCGAGCAGTACGTC.

The DNA of the CDR3 is TGTGCCAGCAGCGAGGACAGGGGGCAATTTCGGAATTCACCCCTCCACTTT. This codes for CASSEDRGQFRNSPLHF. J is TRBJ1-6 and V is TRBV9; 11 bases align to TRBD1. CDR3 length: 17 amino acids. Germline lookup yields CDR1 SGDLS and CDR2 YYNGEE. V trimming: 3 bases; J trimming: 7 bases; junction bases outside the gene matches: 9.

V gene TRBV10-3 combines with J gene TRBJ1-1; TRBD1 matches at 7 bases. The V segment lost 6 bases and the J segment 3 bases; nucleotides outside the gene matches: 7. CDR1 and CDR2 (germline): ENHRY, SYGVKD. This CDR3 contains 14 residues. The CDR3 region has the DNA TGTGCCATCAGGGGAACAGGGGCGGACACTGAAGCTTTCTTT. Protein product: CAIRGTGADTEAFF.

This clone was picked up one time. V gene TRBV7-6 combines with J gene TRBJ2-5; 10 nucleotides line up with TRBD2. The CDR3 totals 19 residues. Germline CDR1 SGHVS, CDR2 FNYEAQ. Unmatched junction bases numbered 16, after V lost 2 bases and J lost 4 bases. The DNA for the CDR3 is TGTGCCAGCAGCTTAAGGCCTAGCGGGGGACGAGGAGCGGGAGAGACCCAGTACTTC. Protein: CASSLRPSGGRGAGETQYF. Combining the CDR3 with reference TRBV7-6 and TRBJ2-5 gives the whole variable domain GAGVSQSPRYKVTKRGQDVALRCDPISGHVSLYWYRQALGQGPEFLTYFNYEAQQDKSGLPNDRFSAERPEGSISTLTIQRTEQRDSAMYRCASSLRPSGGRGAGETQYFGPGTRLLVL.

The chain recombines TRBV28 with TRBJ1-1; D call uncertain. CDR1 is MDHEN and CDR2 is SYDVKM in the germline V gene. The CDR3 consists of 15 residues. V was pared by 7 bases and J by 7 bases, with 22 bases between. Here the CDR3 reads CASISLRGGVSEAFF. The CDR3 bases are TGTGCCAGCATCTCGCTGCGGGGTGGGGTCAGTGAAGCTTTCTTT.